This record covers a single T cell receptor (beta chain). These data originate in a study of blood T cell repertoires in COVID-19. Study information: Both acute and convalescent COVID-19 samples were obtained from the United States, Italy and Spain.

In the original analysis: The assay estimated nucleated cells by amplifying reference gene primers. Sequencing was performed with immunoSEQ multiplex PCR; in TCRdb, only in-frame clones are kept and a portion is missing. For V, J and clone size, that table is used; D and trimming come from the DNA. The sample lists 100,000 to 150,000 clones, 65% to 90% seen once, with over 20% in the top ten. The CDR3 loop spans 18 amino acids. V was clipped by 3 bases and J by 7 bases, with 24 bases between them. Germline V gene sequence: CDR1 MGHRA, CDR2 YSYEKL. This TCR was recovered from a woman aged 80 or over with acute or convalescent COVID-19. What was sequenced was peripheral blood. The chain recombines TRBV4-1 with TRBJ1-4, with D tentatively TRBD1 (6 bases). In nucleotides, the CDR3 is TGCGCCAGCAGCCACATTCAGGGGCAAAACAGCGGTAGTGAAAAACTGTTTTTT. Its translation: CASSHIQGQNSGSEKLFF.